The 22 T cell receptor beta chains listed next were all sequenced from one sample in a study of cytomegalovirus exposure and HLA in healthy donors. Primers included in the PCR were 60 Vbeta and 13 Jbeta primers. Sequencing was performed with immunoSEQ multiplex PCR; in TCRdb, only in-frame clones are kept and a portion is missing. This repertoire comprises 200,000 to 250,000 clones; its ten largest clones make up about 1%. The sample taken for sequencing was PBMCs. The receptors here all came from a girl between 2 and 10 years old in good health and CMV-seropositive.

The rearrangement links TRBV10-3 to TRBJ2-3; D is perhaps TRBD2 (5 bases). Trimming removed 11 bases at V and 2 bases at J, with 17 bases between. CDR1 and CDR2 (germline): ENHRY, SYGVKD. This CDR3 region has 14 residues. DNA of the CDR3: TGTGCCGCCTGGACGGAGGATTACACAGATACGCAGTATTTT. Residues: CAAWTEDYTDTQYF.

The J gene is TRBJ1-1, the V gene TRBV18; no clear D gene. V lost 2 bases to trimming and J lost 7 bases, with 11 bases between them. The CDR3 sequence is 13 residues long. CDR1 is KGHSH, CDR2 LQKENI, per germline. CDR3 nucleotides: TGTGCCAGCTCACCAGAATTGAGAAATGAAGCTTTCTTT. Translation gives CASSPELRNEAFF.

The chain joins TRBV7-8 to TRBJ2-2; TRBD1 might be the D (5 bases). Germline assignment: CDR1 SGHVS and CDR2 FQNEAQ. V lost 5 bases to trimming and J lost 3 bases, with 16 bases between them. The CDR3 sequence is 16 residues long. DNA for the CDR3: TGTGCCAGCAGCCCCTGGGGCGTTGGGGACACCGGGGAGCTGTTTTTT. Its translation: CASSPWGVGDTGELFF. The whole variable domain, filled in from reference TRBV7-8 and TRBJ2-2, reads GAGVSQSPRYKVAKRGQDVALRCDPISGHVSLFWYQQALGQGPEFLTYFQNEAQLDKSGLPSDRFFAERPEGSVSTLKIQRTQQEDSAVYLCASSPWGVGDTGELFFGEGSRLTVL.

The J gene is TRBJ1-3, the V gene TRBV20-1; D remains ambiguous. Germline CDR1 reads DFQATT; CDR2 reads SNEGSKA (reference sequence). Trimming cost V 7 bases and J 3 bases, with 7 bases left between them. The CDR3 contains 11 residues. CDR3 region: CSGLIGNTIYF. CDR3 bases: TGCAGTGGACTTATTGGAAACACCATATATTTT.

The rearrangement links TRBV4-1 to TRBJ1-5; D gene unclear. CDR1 and CDR2 from the germline V gene are MGHRA and YSYEKL. The CDR3 runs to 15 residues. Trimming shortened V by 0 bases and J by 5 bases, and 11 bases separated the two germline ends. The CDR3 DNA reads as TGCGCCAGCAGCCAAGATGGAGGGAGAGATCAGCCCCAGCATTTT. It is translated as CASSQDGGRDQPQHF.

The chain joins TRBV28 to TRBJ2-7; TRBD1 is a possible D gene (5 bases). Trimming shortened V by 6 bases and J by 4 bases, and 13 bases separated the two germline ends. Germline loops: CDR1 MDHEN, CDR2 SYDVKM. The CDR3 has 13 residues. CDR3 sequence reads: CASRMSGSYEQYF. In DNA form, the CDR3 reads TGTGCCAGCAGAATGTCAGGGTCGTACGAGCAGTACTTC.

The rearrangement uses TRBV2 and TRBJ2-2; 8 bases fit TRBD2. Germline loops: CDR1 SNHLY, CDR2 FYNNEI. V lost 5 bases and J lost 4; bases outside the gene matches: 9. The CDR3 has 16 residues. The CDR3 DNA sequence: TGTGCCAGCAGTCTTCGGACTAGCTCGGCCACCGGGGAGCTGTTTTTT. Translation gives CASSLRTSSATGELFF.

The chain joins TRBV18 to TRBJ2-7; unclear D gene. The germline V gene encodes CDR1 KGHSH and CDR2 LQKENI. The CDR3 runs 13 residues. Trimming took 4 bases from V and 2 from J, leaving 9 bases between them. The CDR3 DNA is TGTGCCAGCTCACTCAGTGTACCCTACGAGCAGTACTTC. This codes for CASSLSVPYEQYF. Together with reference TRBV18 and TRBJ2-7, the CDR3 gives the full variable domain: NAGVMQNPRHLVRRRGQEARLRCSPMKGHSHVYWYRQLPEEGLKFMVYLQKENIIDESGMPKERFSAEFPKEGPSILRIQQVVRGDSAAYFCASSLSVPYEQYFGPGTRLTVT.

The V gene is TRBV28, the J gene TRBJ1-5; D might be TRBD1 (6 bases). V lost 6 bases, J lost 4 bases, and 13 bases lay in between. The CDR3 covers 14 residues. Germline values: CDR1 MDHEN, CDR2 SYDVKM. This CDR3 reads CASRAGVANQPQHF. The CDR3 DNA sequence: TGTGCCAGCAGGGCAGGGGTAGCAAATCAGCCCCAGCATTTT.

This chain uses TRBV27 with TRBJ1-1, with a possible D match to TRBD1 (6 bases). From germline, CDR1 is MNHEY and CDR2 SMNVEV (reference sequence). This CDR3 has 14 residues. V lost 6 bases to trimming and J lost 5 bases, with 16 bases between them. The CDR3 reads CASSWTAHTTEAFF. The CDR3 nucleotides are TGTGCCAGCAGCTGGACAGCTCACACTACTGAAGCTTTCTTT.

CDR3 coding DNA: TGTGCCAGCAGTAGTGGCAGGGGAAACATTCAGTACTTC. It translates to CASSSGRGNIQYF. V is TRBV6-5 and J is TRBJ2-4; a possible D gene is TRBD1 (6 bases). This CDR3 has 13 amino acids. Germline CDR1 is MNHEY and CDR2 is SVGAGI. The V gene lost 5 bases and the J gene lost 6 bases, with 11 bases spanning the gap.

The chain employs TRBV27 and TRBJ2-7; 7 bases align to TRBD2. Germline V gene lookup returns CDR1 MNHEY and CDR2 SMNVEV (reference sequence). V dropped 3 bases and J dropped 3; count of bases not matched to a gene: 5. The CDR3 covers 14 residues. Here the CDR3 DNA reads TGTGCCAGCAGTTTCGGACTAGGAATCTACGAGCAGTACTTC. Translated, it gives CASSFGLGIYEQYF.

The chain employs TRBV2 and TRBJ2-1, with D maybe TRBD2 (6 bases). This CDR3 region has 16 residues. V was cut by 4 bases and J by 5 bases, with 18 bases left in between. Germline CDR1 and CDR2: SNHLY and FYNNEI. CDR3 region: CASSVRPAGRDNEQFF. CDR3 bases: TGTGCCAGCAGTGTTCGCCCAGCGGGCCGAGACAATGAGCAGTTCTTC.

The chain recombines TRBV7-9 with TRBJ2-1, with TRBD2 identical over 7 bases. The germline V gene encodes CDR1 SEHNR and CDR2 FQNEAQ (reference sequence). Trimming took 5 bases from V and 5 from J; bases not matched to a gene: 15. The CDR3 is made up of 17 amino acids. CDR3 DNA sequence: TGTGCCAGCAGCCCTAGCCCCAGCGGGGTGGGCAACAATGAGCAGTTCTTC. Its translation: CASSPSPSGVGNNEQFF. The full variable domain, with the rest looked up from reference TRBV7-9 and TRBJ2-1, is DTGVSQNPRHKITKRGQNVTFRCDPISEHNRLYWYRQTLGQGPEFLTYFQNEAQLEKSRLLSDRFSAERPKGSFSTLEIQRTEQGDSAMYLCASSPSPSGVGNNEQFFGPGTRLTVL.

The CDR3 DNA reads TGTGCCAGCAGGGAGGGCAGGGAGGACACTGAAGCTTTCTTT. Translating gives CASREGREDTEAFF. This rearrangement joins TRBV6-1 to TRBJ1-1; D is perhaps TRBD1 (5 bases). The CDR3 sequence is 14 residues long. The germline CDR1 and CDR2 sequences are MNHNS and SASEGT. V lost 6 bases and J 3 bases, leaving 14 bases between the germline ends.

The rearrangement joins TRBV6-5 to TRBJ2-2; possible D gene TRBD2, 6 bases. V was shortened by 5 bases and J by 7 bases, with 14 bases between the two germline ends. This CDR3 is 14 amino acids long. The germline CDR1 and CDR2 sequences are MNHEY and SVGAGI. Here the CDR3 DNA reads TGTGCCAGCAGTCCAGCGGGCTATGACGGGGAGCTGTTTTTT. Translated: CASSPAGYDGELFF.

The J gene is TRBJ2-7, the V gene TRBV5-4; 9 bases fit TRBD1. V lost 5 bases and J lost 4; bases outside the gene matches: 7. The CDR3 contains 14 residues. CDR1 is SGHNT, CDR2 YYREEE, per germline (reference sequence). CDR3 nucleotides: TGTGCCAGCAGTCCCGGGACAGGGAGTTACGAGCAGTACTTC. This encodes CASSPGTGSYEQYF.

This sequence joins TRBV10-2 and TRBJ1-2; perhaps TRBD1 as D (5 bases). CDR3 length equals 13 residues. Germline V gene data show CDR1 as WSHSY and CDR2 as SAAADI. In nucleotides, the CDR3 is TGCGTCATCGCCAGGGTAGGGGAAGCTGGCTACACCTTC. Translating it yields CVIARVGEAGYTF.

V is TRBV28 and J is TRBJ2-1; 9 bases are a match to TRBD2. With V trimmed by 5 bases and J by 3 bases, 17 bases remained unmatched. The CDR3 totals 19 residues. Looked up from germline, CDR1 is MDHEN and CDR2 is SYDVKM. The CDR3 reads CASSPVVSSGTLIYNEQFF. Written as DNA, the CDR3 is TGTGCCAGCAGTCCCGTCGTTTCTAGCGGGACCCTAATCTACAATGAGCAGTTCTTC.

The V gene is TRBV28, the J gene TRBJ1-2, with a weak D call TRBD1 (5 bases). Germline lookup yields CDR1 MDHEN and CDR2 SYDVKM. The CDR3 is 13 residues long. Trimming removed 8 bases from V and 3 bases from J, with 13 bases in between. Written as DNA, the CDR3 is TGTGCCAGCTTGGAGACAGATGACTATGGCTACACCTTC. Translation gives CASLETDDYGYTF.

The V call is TRBV19, the J call TRBJ2-7, with TRBD1 matching over 8 bases. Germline lookup yields CDR1 LNHDA and CDR2 SQIVND (reference sequence). This CDR3 has 14 amino acids. V gave up 4 bases and J gave up 4 bases; unmatched junction bases: 6. CDR3 protein: CASSKGRGRYEQYF. CDR3 DNA sequence: TGTGCCAGTAGTAAGGGCAGGGGGCGATACGAGCAGTACTTC.

The V call is TRBV5-1, the J call TRBJ2-1; 8 nucleotides match TRBD2. The germline V gene has CDR1 SGHRS and CDR2 YFSETQ. V lost 5 bases and J lost 4; bases outside the gene matches: 5. The CDR3 runs to 14 residues. CDR3 in amino acids: CASRGTSGYNEQFF. The CDR3 nucleotides read TGCGCCAGCAGAGGCACTAGCGGATACAATGAGCAGTTCTTC.